The TCR beta chain under discussion was sequenced for a study of cytotoxic CD8 clonotypes in ibrutinib-treated CLL. CDR1 and CDR2 from the germline V gene are MNHNS and SASEGT. This CDR3 has 12 residues. V was cut by 4 bases and J by 7 bases, with 11 bases left in between. This table comes from immunoSEQ multiplex PCR, and its TCRdb copy is limited to in-frame clones, with some not included. Among about 50,000 clones, roughly 63% were seen once, and the ten largest hold about 29%. This TCR was sampled from a human donor with chronic lymphocytic leukemia. The specimen comprised PBMCs, sampled after 24 months of ibrutinib treatment. The chain links TRBV6-1 to TRBJ2-7, with unresolved D. CDR3 in DNA: TGTGCCAGCAGTGTTAGTGGCCAAGAGCAGTACTTC. This translates into CASSVSGQEQYF.